This T cell receptor beta chain was found in a study of radiotherapy plus CTLA-4 blockade in lung cancer (dated by TCRdb to 2016 to 2019). A note on the overall study: Among the enrolled patients, about 20% had an objective response, and approximately 33% reached disease control.

Focal radiation therapy combined with CTLA-4 blockade (ipilimumab) was tested in patients with chemo-refractory metastatic non-small-cell lung cancer. Of note for this clone: This receptor's antigen is unknown. The input lacks base qualities; no much larger clone sits a single base away.

The investigation overall reported the following: Early dynamic changes in blood T cell clones, together with increased serum interferon-beta after radiation, were reported as the strongest predictors of response. TCR clones derived from tumors expanded in peripheral blood after treatment with radiotherapy and ipilimumab.

The method was the immunoSEQ multiplex PCR assay. TCRdb's version of the immuneACCESS table is confined to in-frame rearrangements and falls short of the full clone set. An unresolved V gene accounts for under half of the shortfall where checked; the remainder is of unknown origin. Here the sample has about 62,000 clones; around 77% occur a single time. Of the sample, about 3.1% falls within the top ten clones. The sequences come from peripheral blood, collected from a patient treated with radiotherapy plus ipilimumab. The receptor's source is a human donor with non-small cell lung cancer who had a complete response to radiotherapy plus ipilimumab.

The DNA reads as follows: TGTGCCAGCAGTGGGACAGTTTCTATGGGCTACACCTTC. Translated, this is CASSGTVSMGYTF. This chain is built from TRBV6-1 and TRBJ1-2; the D gene is perhaps TRBD1, from 6 matching bases. The junction carries 14 bases between V and J, which are trimmed by 4 bases and 8 bases respectively. The CDR3 goes from the cysteine to the phenylalanine over 13 residues. Of the read, only the CDR3 DNA is kept; its 39 bases are in frame from base 1. From the germline V gene, CDR1 is MNHNS and CDR2 is SASEGT.